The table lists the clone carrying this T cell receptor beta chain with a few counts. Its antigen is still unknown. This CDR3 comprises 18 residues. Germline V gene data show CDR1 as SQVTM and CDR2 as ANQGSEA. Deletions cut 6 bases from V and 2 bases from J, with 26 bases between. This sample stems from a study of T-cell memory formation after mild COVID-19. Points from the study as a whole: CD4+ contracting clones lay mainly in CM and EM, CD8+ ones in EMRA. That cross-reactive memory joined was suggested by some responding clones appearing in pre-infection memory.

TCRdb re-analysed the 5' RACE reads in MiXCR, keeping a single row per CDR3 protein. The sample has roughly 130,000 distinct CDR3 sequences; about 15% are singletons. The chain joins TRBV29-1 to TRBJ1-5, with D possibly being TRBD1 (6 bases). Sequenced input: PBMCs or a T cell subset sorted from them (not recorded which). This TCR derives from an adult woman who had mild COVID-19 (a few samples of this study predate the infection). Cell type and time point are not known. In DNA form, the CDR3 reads TGCAGCGTCCCCCGTCCCACCCCCGCGGACAGACGCAATCAGCCCCAGCATTTT. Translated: CSVPRPTPADRRNQPQHF. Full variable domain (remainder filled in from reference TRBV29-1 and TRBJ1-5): SAVISQKPSRDICQRGTSLTIQCQVDSQVTMMFWYRQQPGQSLTLIATANQGSEATYESGFVIDKFPISRPNLTFSTLTVSNMSPEDSSIYLCSVPRPTPADRRNQPQHFGDGTRLSIL.